One and the same sample provided the 15 T cell receptor beta chains below, sequenced in a study of post-analysis software for immune sequencing data. The study's findings and limits: Relative to controls, patients had five TRBV segments at higher frequency, with TRBV5-6, TRBV5-1 and TRBV20-1 among these.

No antigens are known for them. Presence of unique molecular identifiers characterized the TCR beta cDNA libraries. TCRdb passed the PCR reads through MiXCR, listing each CDR3 protein once. This sample has about 540,000 distinct CDR3 sequences, with around 36% found just once. Sequenced input: blood. The receptors stem from a girl under 18 with multiple sclerosis.

This clonotype showed up just a few times. This sequence joins TRBV24-1 and TRBJ2-1; possibly TRBD1 or TRBD2 for D (5 bases each). This CDR3 is built from 17 residues. Germline loops: CDR1 KGHDR, CDR2 SFDVKD. V shed 4 bases and J shed 5 bases, with 20 bases lying between them. The CDR3 nucleotides are TGTGCCACCAGTGAATCCGCAGGGAGCCTCCACGACAATGAGCAGTTCTTC. Protein product: CATSESAGSLHDNEQFF.

The chain links TRBV5-1 to TRBJ1-1, with D hard to call. CDR1 is SGHRS and CDR2 is YFSETQ in the germline V gene. The CDR3 is 13 amino acids. The V end lost 2 bases, the J end lost 4 bases, and 9 bases lay between the germline ends. This CDR3 reads CASSLDTVTEAFF. The CDR3, as DNA: TGCGCCAGCAGCTTAGACACGGTCACTGAAGCTTTCTTT.

This clonotype turned up a few times. V usage is TRBV28 and J usage is TRBJ2-5; D gene uncertain. V was pared by 5 bases and J by 7 bases, with 17 bases between. Germline V lookup: CDR1 MDHEN, CDR2 SYDVKM. The CDR3 has 14 residues. The CDR3 coding sequence is TGTGCCAGCAGTACTACTCCCGGCCGTGGGACCCAGTACTTC. It yields the protein CASSTTPGRGTQYF. Using reference TRBV28 and TRBJ2-5 for the parts outside the CDR3, the full variable domain is DVKVTQSSRYLVKRTGEKVFLECVQDMDHENMFWYRQDPGLGLRLIYFSYDVKMKEKGDIPEGYSVSREKKERFSLILESASTNQTSMYLCASSTTPGRGTQYFGPGTRLLVL.

The chain recombines TRBV2 with TRBJ2-5; TRBD1 is a possible D gene (5 bases). The CDR3 covers 13 residues. Germline assignment: CDR1 SNHLY and CDR2 FYNNEI. Trimming removed 7 bases from V and 4 bases from J, with 13 bases in between. CDR3 protein: CASTLDQGETQYF. The CDR3 DNA sequence: TGTGCCAGCACCCTGGACCAGGGAGAGACCCAGTACTTC.

At least ten counts were recorded for this clonotype. This chain uses TRBV6-4 with TRBJ2-3; the D gene is possibly TRBD1 (6 bases). Germline CDR1 MRHNA, CDR2 SNTAGT. V lost 2 bases to trimming and J lost 2 bases, with 8 bases between them. This CDR3 region has 14 residues. The CDR3 nucleotides read TGTGCCAGCAGTGACACAGGGTACACAGATACGCAGTATTTT. This gives the protein CASSDTGYTDTQYF.

This clonotype was seen repeatedly, ten times or more. The CDR3 nucleotides are TGCAGTGCTAAGACTAGCGCAATCGAGACCCAGTACTTC. Translated, it gives CSAKTSAIETQYF. V and J are TRBV20-1 and TRBJ2-5; TRBD2 matches 8 bases. The CDR3 is 13 residues long. After removal of 4 bases from V and 5 bases from J, the junction contained 6 bases not matched to a gene. Germline loops: CDR1 DFQATT, CDR2 SNEGSKA (reference sequence).

This clonotype came up a few times. The CDR3 loop reads CATSRAPGQGTYNEQFF. The CDR3, as DNA: TGTGCCACCAGCAGAGCTCCGGGACAGGGGACCTACAATGAGCAGTTCTTC. The chain recombines TRBV15 with TRBJ2-1; 10 bases map to TRBD1. Germline lookup yields CDR1 LNHNV and CDR2 YYDKDF (reference sequence). This CDR3 comprises 17 residues. With 1 base clipped from V and 2 bases from J, the junction kept 5 bases outside the gene matches.

This clonotype came up once. The chain combines TRBV10-3 with TRBJ1-1; 11 bases are a match to TRBD1. The V segment lost 6 bases and the J segment 3 bases; nucleotides outside the gene matches: 3. The CDR3 extends over 14 amino acids. The V gene's germline CDR1 is ENHRY and CDR2 SYGVKD. DNA for the CDR3: TGTGCCATCAGGCGGGGACAGGGGGACACTGAAGCTTTCTTT. This codes for CAIRRGQGDTEAFF.

This clonotype showed up just a few times. This sequence joins TRBV6-1 and TRBJ2-1; 10 bases fit TRBD1. V lost 2 bases and J lost 10; bases outside the gene matches: 8. The CDR3 is 15 residues long. CDR1 MNHNS and CDR2 SASEGT come from the germline V gene. CDR3 in amino acids: CASSERGTGVREQFF. CDR3 DNA sequence: TGTGCCAGCAGTGAACGTGGGACAGGGGTAAGGGAGCAGTTCTTC.

This clonotype was seen repeatedly, ten times or more. CDR3 DNA: TGCAGCGTTCAGCGGGGGACCGAGGAGACCCAGTACTTC. It codes for CSVQRGTEETQYF. The chain couples TRBV29-1 to TRBJ2-5, with 8 bases fitting TRBD2. Losses at the gene ends were 5 bases for V and 5 bases for J; bases not matched to a gene: 7. This CDR3 region has 13 residues. Looked up from germline, CDR1 is SQVTM and CDR2 is ANQGSEA.

This clonotype has a handful of counts. This chain connects TRBV2 to TRBJ2-1; 7 positions agree with TRBD1. The V and J ends lost 4 bases and 5 bases, in that order; junction bases with no gene match: 5. The germline V gene encodes CDR1 SNHLY and CDR2 FYNNEI. The CDR3 length is 14 residues. CDR3: CASSAGGFNNEQFF. DNA for the CDR3: TGTGCCAGCAGTGCAGGGGGTTTTAACAATGAGCAGTTCTTC. The full variable domain, with the rest looked up from reference TRBV2 and TRBJ2-1, is EPEVTQTPSHQVTQMGQEVILRCVPISNHLYFYWYRQILGQKVEFLVSFYNNEISEKSEIFDDQFSVERPDGSNFTLKIRSTKLEDSAMYFCASSAGGFNNEQFFGPGTRLTVL.

The V gene is TRBV24-1, the J gene TRBJ2-5, with D perhaps TRBD1 (5 bases). Trimming stripped 4 bases from V and 4 bases from J, with 9 bases between. The CDR3 loop spans 13 amino acids. Germline values: CDR1 KGHDR, CDR2 SFDVKD. This CDR3 reads CATSDSGLETQYF. CDR3 sequence (DNA): TGTGCCACCAGTGACTCAGGGTTAGAGACCCAGTACTTC.

This clonotype turned up a few times. CDR3 DNA: TGCGCCAGCAGCCCCGACGGTTGGAGCGGGGGGCTTGGCAACACAGATACGCAGTATTTT. This sequence encodes CASSPDGWSGGLGNTDTQYF. J is TRBJ2-3 and V is TRBV5-1; 9 positions agree with TRBD2. The CDR3 totals 20 residues. V trimming: 4 bases; J trimming: 2 bases; junction bases outside the gene matches: 20. Germline-derived CDR1 and CDR2 are SGHRS and YFSETQ.

Regarding this clonotype: At one end the junction does not follow the germline gene, possibly because of a read error. The chain has TRBV3-1 and TRBJ1-2; D uncertain. The CDR3 contains 12 residues. The V gene's germline CDR1 is LGHDT and CDR2 YNNKEL (reference sequence). The CDR3 DNA sequence: TGTGCCAACAGCCTCGGAAACTATGGCTACACCTTC. Translated, it gives CANSLGNYGYTF.

The chain joins TRBV18 to TRBJ2-5; D gene ambiguous. Trimming took 3 bases from V and 5 from J, leaving 13 bases between them. The CDR3 spans 14 residues. CDR1 is KGHSH and CDR2 is LQKENI in the germline V gene. CDR3 sequence (DNA): TGTGCCAGCTCACCTAGACAATATGGGGAGACCCAGTACTTC. This encodes CASSPRQYGETQYF. Variable domain in full (rest from reference TRBV18 and TRBJ2-5): NAGVMQNPRHLVRRRGQEARLRCSPMKGHSHVYWYRQLPEEGLKFMVYLQKENIIDESGMPKERFSAEFPKEGPSILRIQQVVRGDSAAYFCASSPRQYGETQYFGPGTRLLVL.